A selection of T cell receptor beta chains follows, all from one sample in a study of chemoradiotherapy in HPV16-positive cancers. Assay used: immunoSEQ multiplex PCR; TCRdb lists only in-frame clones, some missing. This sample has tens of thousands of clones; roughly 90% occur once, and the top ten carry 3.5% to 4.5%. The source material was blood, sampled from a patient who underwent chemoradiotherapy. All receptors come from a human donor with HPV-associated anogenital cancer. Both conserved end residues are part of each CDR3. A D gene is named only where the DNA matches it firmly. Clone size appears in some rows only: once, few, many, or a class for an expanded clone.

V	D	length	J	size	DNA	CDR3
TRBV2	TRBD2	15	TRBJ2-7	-	TGTGCCAGCATGGAACTAGCGGGCAGCTCCTACGAGCAGTACTTC	CASMELAGSSYEQYF
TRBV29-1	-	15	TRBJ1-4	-	TGCAGCGTTGGGGAGTCCGGGGCCCCTAATGAAAAACTGTTTTTT	CSVGESGAPNEKLFF
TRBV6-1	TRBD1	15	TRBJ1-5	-	TGTGCCAGCAGTACGGGACAGTCCAACATTCAGCCCCAGCATTTT	CASSTGQSNIQPQHF
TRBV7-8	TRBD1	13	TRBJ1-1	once	TGTGCCAGCTCCACCGGACAGGGATCTGAAGCTTTCTTT	CASSTGQGSEAFF
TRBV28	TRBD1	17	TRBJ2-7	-	TGTGCCAGCAGTTTAGACAGGGTAAGACCGAGCTCCTACGAGCAGTACTTC	CASSLDRVRPSSYEQYF
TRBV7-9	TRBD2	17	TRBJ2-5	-	TGTGCCAGCAGCTTGAGGCGCCGGGGGGGCTCGTGGGAGACCCAGTACTTC	CASSLRRRGGSWETQYF
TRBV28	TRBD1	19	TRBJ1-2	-	TGTGCCAGCAATACCTTTATTGGGACAGGGGCCCTCCTGGACTATGGCTACACCTTC	CASNTFIGTGALLDYGYTF
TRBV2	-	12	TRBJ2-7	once	TGTGCCAGCAGTGATAACAGGGTGGCGCAGTACTTC	CASSDNRVAQYF
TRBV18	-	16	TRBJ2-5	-	TGTGCCAGCTCACAAATGCGGGCCTCAAGGGGAGAGACCCAGTACTTC	CASSQMRASRGETQYF
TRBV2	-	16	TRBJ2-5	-	TGTGCCAGCGAGGGGGGTCTGGAAGCGGGGAAAGAGACCCAGTACTTC	CASEGGLEAGKETQYF
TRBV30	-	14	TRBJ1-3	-	TGTGCCTGGACCTCACGGGAACGGCAGAACACCATATATTTT	CAWTSRERQNTIYF
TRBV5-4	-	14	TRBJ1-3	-	TGTGCCAGCAGCTTGACAGTATCGGGAAACACCATATATTTT	CASSLTVSGNTIYF
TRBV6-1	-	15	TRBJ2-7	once	TGTGCCAGCAGTGAAGGGCGGAGCACAGACGACGAGCAGTACTTC	CASSEGRSTDDEQYF
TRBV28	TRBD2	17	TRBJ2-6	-	TGTGCCAGCCGGGAGGCGCCCAGGTACTCTGGGGCCAACGTCCTGACTTTC	CASREAPRYSGANVLTF
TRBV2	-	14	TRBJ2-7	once	TGTGCCAGCAATCTTCAGGGGCCCCCCGACGAGCAGTACTTC	CASNLQGPPDEQYF
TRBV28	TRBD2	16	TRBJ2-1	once	TGTGCCAGCAGAATCTCTATAGCGGGAGGTTACAATGAGCAGTTCTTC	CASRISIAGGYNEQFF
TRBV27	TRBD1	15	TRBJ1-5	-	TGTGCCAGCAGTTTATCGCAGGGGGGCAATCAGCCCCAGCATTTT	CASSLSQGGNQPQHF
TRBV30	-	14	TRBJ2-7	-	TGTGCCTGGAGTGAGGGGGGGGTCTCCTACGAGCAGTACTTC	CAWSEGGVSYEQYF
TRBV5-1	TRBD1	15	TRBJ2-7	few	TGCGCCAGCAGATACAACGACAGGGGTATCTACGAGCAGTACTTC	CASRYNDRGIYEQYF
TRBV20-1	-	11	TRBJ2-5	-	TGCAGTGCTAGTATGACGCGGCCCCAGTACTTC	CSASMTRPQYF
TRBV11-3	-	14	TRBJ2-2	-	TGTGCCAGCAGCCGACGCCCGGACACCGGGGAGCTGTTTTTT	CASSRRPDTGELFF
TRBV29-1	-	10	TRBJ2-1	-	TGCAGCGGTGAATCTAGAGGGCAGTTCTTC	CSGESRGQFF
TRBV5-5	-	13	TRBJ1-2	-	TGTGCCAGCAGTCTCGGAGGGAACTATGGCTACACCTTC	CASSLGGNYGYTF
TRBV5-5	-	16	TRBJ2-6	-	TGTGCCAGCAGCCCCGAAAGGGGAGCTGGGGCCAACGTCCTGACTTTC	CASSPERGAGANVLTF
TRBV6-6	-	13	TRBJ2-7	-	TGTGCCAGCAAGAACAGGGAACCCTACGAGCAGTACTTC	CASKNREPYEQYF
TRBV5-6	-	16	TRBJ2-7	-	TGTGCCAGCAGCGCACTCCGGGACATCGGCCGGCGAGAGCAGTACTTC	CASSALRDIGRREQYF
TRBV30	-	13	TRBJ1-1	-	TGTGCCTGGACAGGGTGGACGAACACTGAAGCTTTCTTT	CAWTGWTNTEAFF
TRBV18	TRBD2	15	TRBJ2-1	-	TGTGCCAGCTCACCGGGACTAGCGGGGTACAATGAGCAGTTCTTC	CASSPGLAGYNEQFF
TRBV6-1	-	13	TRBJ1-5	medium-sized	TGTGCCAGCAGGGACTGGGAAAATCAGCCCCAGCATTTT	CASRDWENQPQHF
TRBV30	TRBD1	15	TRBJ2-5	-	TGTGCCTGGAGTCAGACAGGGGTAGTCGGTGAGACCCAGTACTTC	CAWSQTGVVGETQYF
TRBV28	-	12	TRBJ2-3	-	TGTGCCAGCAGCCGACTCGGAGATACGCAGTATTTT	CASSRLGDTQYF
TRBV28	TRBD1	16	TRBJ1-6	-	TGTGCCAGCATCGACAGGGGCGGCTCCTATAATTCACCCCTCCACTTT	CASIDRGGSYNSPLHF
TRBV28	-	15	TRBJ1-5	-	TGTGCCAGCAGTTTACGGGGGGATAGCAATCAGCCCCAGCATTTT	CASSLRGDSNQPQHF
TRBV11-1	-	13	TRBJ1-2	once	TGTGCCAGCAGCCTTGGTCGTGGGTATGGCTACACCTTC	CASSLGRGYGYTF
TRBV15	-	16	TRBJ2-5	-	TGTGCCACCAGCCCCAGAAGGGAACAGTTACAAGAGACCCAGTACTTC	CATSPRREQLQETQYF
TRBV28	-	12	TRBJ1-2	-	TGTGCCAGCAGTCCCGCGGGAGGGGGCTACACCTTC	CASSPAGGGYTF
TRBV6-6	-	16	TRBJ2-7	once	TGTGCCAGCAGTTACTTACATCCCGGGACACCCTACGAGCAGTACTTC	CASSYLHPGTPYEQYF
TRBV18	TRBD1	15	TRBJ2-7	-	TGTGCCAGCTCACCAGGTTCGGGACAGAACTACGAGCAGTACTTC	CASSPGSGQNYEQYF
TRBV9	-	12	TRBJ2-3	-	TGTGCCAGCAGCGAAGGGACTCTACGGCAGTATTTT	CASSEGTLRQYF
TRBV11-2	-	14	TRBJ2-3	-	TGTGCCAGCAGCCCACAACGGGGGACAGATACGCAGTATTTT	CASSPQRGTDTQYF
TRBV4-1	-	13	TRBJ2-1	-	TGCGCCAGCAGCCAAGTTTGGGGTACTGAGCAGTTCTTC	CASSQVWGTEQFF
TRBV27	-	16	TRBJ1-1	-	TGTGCCAGCAGCCTAACCCCCCACAGCACGAACACTGAAGCTTTCTTT	CASSLTPHSTNTEAFF
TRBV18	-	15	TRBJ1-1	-	TGTGCCAGCTCACCAAGCGGAGGGATGAACACTGAAGCTTTCTTT	CASSPSGGMNTEAFF
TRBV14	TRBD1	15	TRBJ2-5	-	TGTGCCAGCAGCCAAGCCGGGACAGATCAAGAGACCCAGTACTTC	CASSQAGTDQETQYF
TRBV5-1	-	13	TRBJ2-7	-	TGCGCCAGCAGCTTGGGGGAACCCTACGAGCAGTACTTC	CASSLGEPYEQYF
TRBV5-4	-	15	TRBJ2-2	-	TGTGCCAGCAGCTTGACTGGGGGCCGGACCGGGGAGCTGTTTTTT	CASSLTGGRTGELFF
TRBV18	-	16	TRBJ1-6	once	TGTGCCAGCTCCCAAAACAGGGAAGGCTATAATTCACCCCTCCACTTT	CASSQNREGYNSPLHF
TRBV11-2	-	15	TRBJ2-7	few	TGTGCCAGCAGCTTAGATGTGACAGGTTTCTACGAGCAGTACTTC	CASSLDVTGFYEQYF
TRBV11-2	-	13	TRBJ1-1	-	TGTGCCAGCAGCTTATCGGGGAACACTGAAGCTTTCTTT	CASSLSGNTEAFF
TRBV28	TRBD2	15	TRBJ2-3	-	TGTGCCAGCAGTTCTATCAGGGTTGGGACTAGCGGGAGAAGTTTT	CASSSIRVGTSGRSF
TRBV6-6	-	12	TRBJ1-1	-	TGTGCGATAGGACGAATGAACACTGAAGCTTTCTTT	CAIGRMNTEAFF
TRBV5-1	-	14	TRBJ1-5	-	TGCGCCAGCAGCCCCGGGGGGGGCAATCAGCCCCAGCATTTT	CASSPGGGNQPQHF